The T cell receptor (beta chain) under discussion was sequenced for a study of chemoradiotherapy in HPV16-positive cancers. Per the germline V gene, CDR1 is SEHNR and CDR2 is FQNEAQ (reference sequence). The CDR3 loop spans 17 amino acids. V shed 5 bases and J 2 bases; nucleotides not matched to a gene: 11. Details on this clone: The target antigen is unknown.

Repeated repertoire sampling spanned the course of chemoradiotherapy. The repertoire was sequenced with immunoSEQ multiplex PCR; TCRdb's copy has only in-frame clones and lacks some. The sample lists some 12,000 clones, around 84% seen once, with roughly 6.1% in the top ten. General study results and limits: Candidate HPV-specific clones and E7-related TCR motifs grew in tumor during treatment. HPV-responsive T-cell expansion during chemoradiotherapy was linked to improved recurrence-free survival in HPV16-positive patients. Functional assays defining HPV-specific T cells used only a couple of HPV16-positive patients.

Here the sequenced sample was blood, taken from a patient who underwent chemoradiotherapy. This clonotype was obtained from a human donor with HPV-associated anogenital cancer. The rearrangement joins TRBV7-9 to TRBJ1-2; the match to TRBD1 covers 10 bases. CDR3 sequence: CASSPVQDRGRNYGYTF. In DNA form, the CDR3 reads TGTGCCAGCAGCCCAGTTCAAGACAGGGGGCGGAACTATGGCTACACCTTC.